Shown below are 30 T cell receptor beta chains from a single sample sequenced in a study of T-cell memory formation after mild COVID-19. TCRdb itself ran the 5' RACE reads through MiXCR, one entry per CDR3 protein. The table lists about 470,000 distinct CDR3 sequences, approximately 23% of them singletons. Sequences were obtained from PBMCs or a T cell subset sorted from them (not recorded which). The receptors originated from an adult woman who had mild COVID-19 (a few samples of this study predate the infection). Cell type and time point are not known.

The V gene is TRBV19, the J gene TRBJ2-7, with a weak D call TRBD1 (5 bases). Germline CDR1 and CDR2: LNHDA and SQIVND (reference sequence). The CDR3 runs to 14 residues. V shed 4 bases and J shed 2 bases, with 12 bases lying between them. CDR3 nucleotide sequence: TGTGCCAGTAGTAGCCAGTGGACACCCTACGAGCAGTACTTC. This translates into CASSSQWTPYEQYF.

This clonotype was picked up a small number of times. The chain recombines TRBV5-1 with TRBJ2-1; 15 nucleotides line up with TRBD2. This CDR3 is built from 17 residues. The V and J ends lost 7 bases and 1 base, in that order; junction bases with no gene match: 6. Germline V gene sequence: CDR1 SGHRS, CDR2 YFSETQ. The CDR3 region is CASRRTSGRGSYNEQFF. CDR3 coding DNA: TGCGCCAGCCGGAGGACTAGCGGGAGGGGGTCCTACAATGAGCAGTTCTTC.

The gene calls are TRBV7-2 and TRBJ1-6, with 7 bases lining up with TRBD1. Trimming at V came to 5 bases and at J to 7 bases, leaving 8 bases not matched to a gene. The CDR3 contains 15 residues. The germline V gene encodes CDR1 SGHTA and CDR2 FQGNSA. CDR3 residues: CASSPDRAGNSPLHF. CDR3 bases: TGTGCCAGCAGCCCCGACAGGGCCGGCAATTCACCCCTCCACTTT.

This clonotype has only a few counts. The J gene is TRBJ2-7, the V gene TRBV29-1; TRBD1 might be the D (6 bases). This CDR3 region has 13 residues. Germline V lookup: CDR1 SQVTM, CDR2 ANQGSEA. V was cut by 7 bases and J by 1 base, with 14 bases left in between. CDR3 DNA: TGCAGCGCCCAGGGGTCTTGGTCCTACGAGCAGTACTTC. It specifies CSAQGSWSYEQYF.

A remark on this clonotype: A much larger clone differs from this one at a single base, so this may be a read error. The chain links TRBV11-2 to TRBJ2-3; 9 bases agree with TRBD2. CDR3 length: 16 amino acids. Germline V CDR1 and CDR2: SGHAT, FQNNGV. The DNA of the CDR3 is TGTGCCATCAGCTCCGGGACTAGCTTACGCACAGATACGCAGTATTTT. This sequence encodes CAISSGTSLRTDTQYF.

This chain uses TRBV12-3 or TRBV12-4 with TRBJ1-2; weak D call: TRBD1 (5 bases). V lost 6 bases, J lost 8 bases, and 16 bases lay in between. There are 13 residues in the CDR3. The CDR3 sequence is CASRQGDLQGYTF. DNA of the CDR3: TGTGCCAGCAGGCAAGGGGATCTTCAGGGCTACACCTTC.

This sequence joins TRBV3-1 and TRBJ1-4, with a possible D match to TRBD1 (5 bases). Germline lookup yields CDR1 LGHDT and CDR2 YNNKEL (reference sequence). This CDR3 contains 14 residues. V lost 5 bases and J 2 bases, leaving 9 bases between the germline ends. CDR3 sequence (DNA): TGTGCCAGCAGCTACAGGAGGACTAATGAAAAACTGTTTTTT. Translated: CASSYRRTNEKLFF.

This clonotype has at least ten counts. The V call is TRBV7-6, the J call TRBJ2-6; D remains ambiguous. Germline V CDR1 and CDR2: SGHVS, FNYEAQ. Trimming pared 1 base from V and 3 bases from J, leaving 4 bases between. The length of the CDR3 is 14 residues. The DNA of the CDR3 is TGTGCCAGCAGCTTAGGGGGTGGGGCCAACGTCCTGACTTTC. Its translation is CASSLGGGANVLTF.

The V call is TRBV7-9, the J call TRBJ2-7, with 14 bases identical to TRBD2. Germline V lookup: CDR1 SEHNR, CDR2 FQNEAQ (reference sequence). The CDR3 consists of 14 residues. Trimming took 5 bases from V and 7 from J; bases not matched to a gene: 4. The CDR3 is CASSPGTSGSEQYF. CDR3 nucleotide sequence: TGTGCCAGCAGCCCTGGGACTAGCGGGAGTGAGCAGTACTTC.

This clonotype occurred a few times. The V gene is TRBV12-3 or TRBV12-4, the J gene TRBJ2-3; TRBD1 agrees at 9 bases. V lost 3 bases, J lost 5 bases, and 0 bases stayed unmatched. The CDR3 totals 13 residues. In DNA form, the CDR3 reads TGTGCCAGCAGTTTGGACAGGGGAGATACGCAGTATTTT. This sequence encodes CASSLDRGDTQYF.

The CDR3 DNA reads as TGTGCCAGCAGCTCAACCGGGACTAACTATGGCTACACCTTC. It is translated as CASSSTGTNYGYTF. J is TRBJ1-2 and V is TRBV7-6; D gene ambiguous. Germline assignment: CDR1 SGHVS and CDR2 FNYEAQ. V was cut by 4 bases and J by 0 bases, with 9 bases left in between. The CDR3 extends over 14 amino acids.

This clonotype has only a few counts. The J gene is TRBJ1-6, the V gene TRBV2; D remains ambiguous. The CDR3 runs 14 residues. V was clipped by 7 bases and J by 14 bases, with 21 bases between them. CDR1 and CDR2 (germline): SNHLY, FYNNEI. The CDR3 here is CASTGGGLASTLHF. As DNA, the CDR3 is TGTGCCAGCACCGGCGGCGGGCTAGCCAGCACCCTCCACTTT.

The V and J genes are TRBV7-3 and TRBJ2-1; D not resolved. Trimming took off 4 bases at V and 9 bases at J, with 10 bases between the two ends. The CDR3 runs to 12 residues. In germline, CDR1 is SGHTA, CDR2 FQGTGA. CDR3 sequence reads: CASSSRRSEQFF. The CDR3 region has the DNA TGTGCCAGCAGCTCGCGCCGGAGTGAGCAGTTCTTC.

This clonotype has only a few counts. The rearrangement uses TRBV24-1 and TRBJ2-5, with 13 bases that match TRBD2. The germline gives CDR1 KGHDR, CDR2 SFDVKD. The CDR3 runs 18 residues. With 4 bases clipped from V and 1 base from J, the junction kept 8 bases outside the gene matches. The CDR3 region has the DNA TGTGCCACCAGTGACCCACTTCGACTAGCGGGGGGCCAAGAGACCCAGTACTTC. Amino acid sequence: CATSDPLRLAGGQETQYF.

This clonotype was observed a handful of times. The chain carries TRBV7-6 and TRBJ2-5, with D unresolved. Germline V gene data show CDR1 as SGHVS and CDR2 as FNYEAQ. Trimming took 0 bases from V and 5 from J, leaving 10 bases between them. The CDR3 is made up of 14 amino acids. CDR3 nucleotide sequence: TGTGCCAGCAGCTTAGCCGGCCGATGGGAGACCCAGTACTTC. Its translation is CASSLAGRWETQYF.

V is TRBV6-6 and J is TRBJ2-3; 9 nucleotides align to TRBD2. V was clipped by 6 bases and J by 6 bases; unmatched bases: 10. CDR1 is MNHNY and CDR2 is SVGAGI in the germline V gene (reference sequence). The CDR3 has 15 amino acids. CDR3 region: CASSDSGRRADTQYF. The CDR3, as DNA: TGTGCCAGCAGCGATAGCGGGAGAAGAGCGGATACGCAGTATTTT.

The rearrangement uses TRBV4-1 and TRBJ1-2, with 8 nucleotides matching TRBD1. The CDR3 covers 16 residues. V trimming: 2 bases; J trimming: 6 bases; junction bases outside the gene matches: 11. CDR1 is MGHRA and CDR2 is YSYEKL in the germline V gene. The CDR3 is CASSQIPGQEVDGYTF. In DNA form, the CDR3 reads TGCGCCAGCAGCCAAATACCGGGACAGGAGGTGGATGGCTACACCTTC.

The V and J genes are TRBV27 and TRBJ2-7, with unresolved D. This CDR3 is built from 13 residues. Trimming left V 11 bases short and J 3 bases short, with 17 bases between. Germline CDR1 and CDR2: MNHEY and SMNVEV (reference sequence). The CDR3: CAVRPPGRYEQYF. The CDR3, as DNA: TGTGCCGTTCGTCCCCCTGGGCGCTACGAGCAGTACTTC.

The gene calls are TRBV6-5 and TRBJ2-7; no reliable D call. CDR1 and CDR2 (germline): MNHEY, SVGAGI. The CDR3 runs to 12 residues. Trimming removed 4 bases at V and 12 bases at J, with 16 bases between. This CDR3 reads CASSSETGLVYF. CDR3 in DNA: TGTGCCAGCAGTTCCGAGACCGGATTGGTGTACTTC.

The rearrangement links TRBV3-1 to TRBJ2-1; 11 bases align to TRBD1. The V gene's germline CDR1 is LGHDT and CDR2 YNNKEL (reference sequence). CDR3 length: 14 amino acids. V dropped 3 bases and J dropped 8; count of bases not matched to a gene: 3. The CDR3 bases are TGTGCCAGCAGCCAGGGGACAGGGGGAGATGAGCAGTTCTTC. Translating gives CASSQGTGGDEQFF.

This clonotype showed up just a few times. This rearrangement joins TRBV7-2 to TRBJ2-3, with TRBD2 identical over 12 bases. Unmatched junction bases numbered 7, after V lost 1 base and J lost 5 bases. Germline-derived CDR1 and CDR2 are SGHTA and FQGNSA. The CDR3 is 17 amino acids. CDR3 DNA: TGTGCCAGCAGCTTAGTCTCTACTAGCGGGAGGTTAGATACGCAGTATTTT. It codes for CASSLVSTSGRLDTQYF.

This clonotype was found a few times. The genes are TRBV27 and TRBJ2-1; 8 bases are shared with TRBD2. J lost 8 bases, V lost 4 bases, and 13 bases had no gene match. Germline V gives CDR1 MNHEY, CDR2 SMNVEV (reference sequence). This CDR3 comprises 16 residues. This CDR3 is CASSSQAAGVLDEQFF. The CDR3 bases are TGTGCCAGCAGTTCCCAGGCAGCGGGAGTTTTGGATGAGCAGTTCTTC.

This clonotype was seen more than once but under ten times. The chain carries TRBV5-6 and TRBJ2-7; D is possibly TRBD2 (6 bases). Looked up from germline, CDR1 is SGHDT and CDR2 is YYEEEE. CDR3 length equals 14 residues. The V gene lost 4 bases and the J gene lost 2 bases, with 13 bases spanning the gap. The CDR3 region is CASSIGGWTYEQYF. Written as DNA, the CDR3 is TGTGCCAGCAGCATTGGGGGGTGGACCTACGAGCAGTACTTC.

This clonotype was observed a few times. The genes are TRBV7-2 and TRBJ2-3; D unclear. The CDR3 length is 14 residues. V was shortened by 4 bases and J by 2 bases, with 10 bases between the two germline ends. CDR1 is SGHTA, CDR2 FQGNSA, per germline. The CDR3 loop is CASSSRYSTDTQYF. CDR3 DNA sequence: TGTGCCAGCAGCTCACGGTATTCCACAGATACGCAGTATTTT.

V is TRBV29-1 and J is TRBJ2-7; weak D call: TRBD1 (7 bases). Germline CDR1 is SQVTM and CDR2 is ANQGSEA. V was cut by 4 bases and J by 0 bases, with 10 bases left in between. The CDR3 sequence is 13 residues long. Here the CDR3 reads CSVVEGASYEQYF. CDR3 coding DNA: TGCAGCGTTGTGGAGGGGGCCTCCTACGAGCAGTACTTC.

The J gene is TRBJ2-3, the V gene TRBV2; no definite D call. V lost 6 bases to trimming and J lost 0 bases, with 13 bases between them. The CDR3 has 15 amino acids. Germline CDR1 is SNHLY and CDR2 is FYNNEI. The CDR3 nucleotides read TGTGCCAGCAGAGACCCTGGATCAAGCACAGATACGCAGTATTTT. Amino acids: CASRDPGSSTDTQYF.

The sample holds a few counts of this clonotype. The chain has TRBV5-8 and TRBJ2-2; D gene ambiguous. The CDR3 runs 14 residues. Trimming removed 1 base at V and 4 bases at J, with 8 bases between. CDR1 SGHTS and CDR2 YDEGEE come from the germline V gene. The CDR3 sequence is CASSLPGSTGELFF. The DNA for the CDR3 is TGTGCCAGCAGCTTGCCCGGGTCCACCGGGGAGCTGTTTTTT.

V usage is TRBV5-1 and J usage is TRBJ1-1; D is undetermined. Trimming shortened V by 7 bases and J by 4 bases, and 8 bases separated the two germline ends. CDR1 and CDR2 from the germline V gene are SGHRS and YFSETQ. CDR3 length: 11 amino acids. The CDR3 loop is CASLTTTEAFF. CDR3 DNA sequence: TGCGCCAGCTTAACGACCACTGAAGCTTTCTTT.

The chain carries TRBV18 and TRBJ1-4; D gene uncertain. Trimming shortened V by 6 bases and J by 13 bases, and 15 bases separated the two germline ends. Looked up from germline, CDR1 is KGHSH and CDR2 is LQKENI. CDR3 length equals 12 residues. CDR3 region: CASSSRSRILFF. The CDR3 nucleotides are TGTGCCAGCTCTTCTAGATCCCGGATACTGTTTTTT.

V is TRBV24-1 and J is TRBJ2-2; TRBD1 matches 8 bases. J lost 7 bases, V lost 3 bases, and 12 bases had no gene match. The germline V gene encodes CDR1 KGHDR and CDR2 SFDVKD. The CDR3 covers 17 residues. DNA of the CDR3: TGTGCCACCAGTGATATGGCCGACCCACAGGGGGACGGGGAGCTGTTTTTT. This sequence encodes CATSDMADPQGDGELFF.